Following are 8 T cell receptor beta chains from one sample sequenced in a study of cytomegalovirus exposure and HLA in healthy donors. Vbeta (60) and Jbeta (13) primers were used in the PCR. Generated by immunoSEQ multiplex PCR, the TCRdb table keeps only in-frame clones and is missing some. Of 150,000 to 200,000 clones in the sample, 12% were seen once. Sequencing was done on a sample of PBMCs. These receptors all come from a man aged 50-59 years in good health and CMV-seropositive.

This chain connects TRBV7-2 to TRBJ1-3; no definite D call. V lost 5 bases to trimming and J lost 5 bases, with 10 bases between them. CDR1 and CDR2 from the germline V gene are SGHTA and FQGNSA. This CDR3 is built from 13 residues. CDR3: CASSPVSRNTIYF. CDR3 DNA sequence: TGTGCCAGCAGCCCGGTTTCCCGAAACACCATATATTTT.

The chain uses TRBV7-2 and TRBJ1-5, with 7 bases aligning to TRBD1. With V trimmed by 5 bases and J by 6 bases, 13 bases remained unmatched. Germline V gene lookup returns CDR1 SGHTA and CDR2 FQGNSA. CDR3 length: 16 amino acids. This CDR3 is CASSLRQTGFIQPQHF. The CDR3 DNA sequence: TGTGCCAGCAGCCTGAGACAGACAGGGTTTATTCAGCCCCAGCATTTT.

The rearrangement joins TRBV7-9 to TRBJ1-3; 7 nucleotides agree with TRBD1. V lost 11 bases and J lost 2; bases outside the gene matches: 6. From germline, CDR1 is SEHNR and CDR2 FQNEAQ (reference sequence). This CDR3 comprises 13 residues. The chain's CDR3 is CAGGDRAGNTIYF. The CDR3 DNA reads TGTGCCGGGGGCGACAGGGCTGGAAACACCATATATTTT.

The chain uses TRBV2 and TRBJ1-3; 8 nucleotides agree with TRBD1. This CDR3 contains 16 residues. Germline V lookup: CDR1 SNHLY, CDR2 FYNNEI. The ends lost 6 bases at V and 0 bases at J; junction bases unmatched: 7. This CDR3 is CASRPRTGNSGNTIYF. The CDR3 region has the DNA TGTGCCAGCAGACCCAGGACAGGGAACTCTGGAAACACCATATATTTT.

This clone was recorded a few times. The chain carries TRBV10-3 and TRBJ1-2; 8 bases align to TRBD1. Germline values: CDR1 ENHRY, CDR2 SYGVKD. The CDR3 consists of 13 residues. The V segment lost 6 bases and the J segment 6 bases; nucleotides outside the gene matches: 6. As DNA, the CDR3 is TGTGCCATCAGGCCTCGACAGGGGAATGGCTACACCTTC. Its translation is CAIRPRQGNGYTF.

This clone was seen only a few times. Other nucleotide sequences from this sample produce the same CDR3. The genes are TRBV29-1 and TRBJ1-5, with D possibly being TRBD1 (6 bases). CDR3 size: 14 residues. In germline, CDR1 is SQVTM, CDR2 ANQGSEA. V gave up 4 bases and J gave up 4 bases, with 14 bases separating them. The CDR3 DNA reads TGCAGCGTTGTGTCGGGGGGCAAGAATCAGCCCCAGCATTTT. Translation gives CSVVSGGKNQPQHF.

The CDR3 loop reads CASSETGGNEQFF. The CDR3 nucleotides are TGTGCCAGCAGCGAGACAGGGGGTAATGAGCAGTTCTTC. The rearrangement joins TRBV9 to TRBJ2-1; TRBD1 aligns across 9 bases. The CDR3 runs to 13 residues. Germline V CDR1 and CDR2: SGDLS, YYNGEE. The V gene end was trimmed by 3 bases and the J gene end by 7 bases; junction bases not matched to a gene: 2.

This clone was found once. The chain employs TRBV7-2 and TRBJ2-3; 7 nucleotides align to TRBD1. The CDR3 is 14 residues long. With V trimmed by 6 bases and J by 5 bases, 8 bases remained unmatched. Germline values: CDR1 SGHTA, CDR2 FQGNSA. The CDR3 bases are TGTGCCAGCAGTCCCGGGACAGCCTTAGATACGCAGTATTTT. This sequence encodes CASSPGTALDTQYF. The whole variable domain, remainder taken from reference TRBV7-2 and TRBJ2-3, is GAGVSQSPSNKVTEKGKDVELRCDPISGHTALYWYRQSLGQGLEFLIYFQGNSAPDKSGLPSDRFSAERTGGSVSTLTIQRTQQEDSAVYLCASSPGTALDTQYFGPGTRLTVL.